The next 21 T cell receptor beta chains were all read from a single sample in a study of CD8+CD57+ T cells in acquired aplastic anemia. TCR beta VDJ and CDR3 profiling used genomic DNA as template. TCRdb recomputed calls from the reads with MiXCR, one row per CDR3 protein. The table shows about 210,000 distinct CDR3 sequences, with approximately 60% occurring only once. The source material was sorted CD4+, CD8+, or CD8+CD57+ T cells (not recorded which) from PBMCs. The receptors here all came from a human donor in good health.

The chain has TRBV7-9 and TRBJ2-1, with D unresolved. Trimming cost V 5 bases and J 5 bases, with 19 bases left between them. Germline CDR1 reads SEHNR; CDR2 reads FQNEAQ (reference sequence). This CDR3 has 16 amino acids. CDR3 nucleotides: TGTGCCAGCAGCCTAAGCGCTGTATCTCGGGACAATGAGCAGTTCTTC. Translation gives CASSLSAVSRDNEQFF. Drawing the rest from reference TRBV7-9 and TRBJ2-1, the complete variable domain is DTGVSQNPRHKITKRGQNVTFRCDPISEHNRLYWYRQTLGQGPEFLTYFQNEAQLEKSRLLSDRFSAERPKGSFSTLEIQRTEQGDSAMYLCASSLSAVSRDNEQFFGPGTRLTVL.

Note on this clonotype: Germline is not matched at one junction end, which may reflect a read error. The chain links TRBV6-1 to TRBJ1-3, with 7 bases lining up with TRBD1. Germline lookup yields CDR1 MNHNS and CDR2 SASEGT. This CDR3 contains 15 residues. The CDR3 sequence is CASSDSTGDPGAMYF. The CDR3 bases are TGTGCCAGCAGTGATAGTACAGGGGATCCAGGCGCCATGTATTTT.

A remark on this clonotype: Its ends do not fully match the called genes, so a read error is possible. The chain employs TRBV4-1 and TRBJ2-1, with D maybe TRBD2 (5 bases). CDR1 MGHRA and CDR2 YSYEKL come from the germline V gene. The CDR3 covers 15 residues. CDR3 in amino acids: CASSAVGSSYNEQFF. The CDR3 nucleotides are TGTGCCAGCAGCGCGGTTGGGAGCTCCTACAATGAGCAGTTCTTC.

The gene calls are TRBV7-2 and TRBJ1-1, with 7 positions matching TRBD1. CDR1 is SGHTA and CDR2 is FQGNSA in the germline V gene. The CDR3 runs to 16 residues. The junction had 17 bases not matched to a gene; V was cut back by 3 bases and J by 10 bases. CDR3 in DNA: TGTGCCAGCAGCTTGGAACCCGGGACAGCCACCAGCGGAGCTTTCTTT. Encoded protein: CASSLEPGTATSGAFF.

The chain's CDR3 is CASSADVSGNTIYF. The CDR3 DNA reads TGTGCCAGCAGCGCGGACGTCTCTGGAAACACCATATATTTT. The rearrangement uses TRBV9 and TRBJ1-3; D uncertain. V was cut by 3 bases and J by 0 bases, with 7 bases left in between. CDR1 SGDLS and CDR2 YYNGEE come from the germline V gene. The CDR3 sequence is 14 residues long.

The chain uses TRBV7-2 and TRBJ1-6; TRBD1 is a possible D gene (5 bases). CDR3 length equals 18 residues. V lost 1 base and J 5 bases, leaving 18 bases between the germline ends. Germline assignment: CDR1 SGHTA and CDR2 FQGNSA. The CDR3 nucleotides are TGTGCCAGCAGCTTAGATTGGGGACTCGCGAACCATAATTCACCCCTCCACTTT. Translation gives CASSLDWGLANHNSPLHF.

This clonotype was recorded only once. The chain's CDR3 is CASRQDYYTDTQYF. CDR3 DNA sequence: TGTGCCAGTAGACAGGACTACTACACAGATACGCAGTATTTT. The chain joins TRBV19 to TRBJ2-3; tentatively, D is TRBD2 (6 bases). CDR3 length equals 14 residues. Trimming removed 6 bases from V and 2 bases from J, with 12 bases in between. From germline, CDR1 is LNHDA and CDR2 SQIVND (reference sequence).

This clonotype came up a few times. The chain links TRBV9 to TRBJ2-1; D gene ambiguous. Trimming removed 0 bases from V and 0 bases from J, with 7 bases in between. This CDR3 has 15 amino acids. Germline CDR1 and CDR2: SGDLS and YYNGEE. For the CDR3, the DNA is TGTGCCAGCAGCGTAGATGGGCCCTCCTACAATGAGCAGTTCTTC. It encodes CASSVDGPSYNEQFF.

The CDR3 DNA sequence: TGCAGTGCTGAACAGGGGGCTCGGTCCTACGAGCAGTACTTC. Encoded protein: CSAEQGARSYEQYF. The chain is built from TRBV20-1 and TRBJ2-7, with 9 bases aligning to TRBD1. V shed 5 bases and J 1 base; nucleotides not matched to a gene: 6. Germline CDR1 DFQATT, CDR2 SNEGSKA (reference sequence). The CDR3 sequence is 14 residues long.

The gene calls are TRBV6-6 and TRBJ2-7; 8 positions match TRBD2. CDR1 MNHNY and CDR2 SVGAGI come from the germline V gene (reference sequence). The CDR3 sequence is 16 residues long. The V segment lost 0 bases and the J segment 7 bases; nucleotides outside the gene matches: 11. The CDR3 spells CASSYSNAGLGGEQYF. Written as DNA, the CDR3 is TGTGCCAGCAGTTACTCGAACGCGGGACTAGGAGGGGAGCAGTACTTC.

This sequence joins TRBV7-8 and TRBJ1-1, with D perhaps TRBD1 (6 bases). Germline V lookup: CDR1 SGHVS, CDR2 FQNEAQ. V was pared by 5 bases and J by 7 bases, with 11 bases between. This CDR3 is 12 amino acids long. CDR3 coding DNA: TGTGCCAGCAGCCCGAACAGGGTTGAAGCTTTCTTT. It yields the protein CASSPNRVEAFF.

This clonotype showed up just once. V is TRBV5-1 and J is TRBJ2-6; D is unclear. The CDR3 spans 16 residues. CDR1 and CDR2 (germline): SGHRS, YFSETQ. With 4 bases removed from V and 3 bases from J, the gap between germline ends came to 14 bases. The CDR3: CASSPGPLGGANVLTF. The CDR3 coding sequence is TGCGCCAGCAGCCCTGGACCATTGGGTGGGGCCAACGTCCTGACTTTC.

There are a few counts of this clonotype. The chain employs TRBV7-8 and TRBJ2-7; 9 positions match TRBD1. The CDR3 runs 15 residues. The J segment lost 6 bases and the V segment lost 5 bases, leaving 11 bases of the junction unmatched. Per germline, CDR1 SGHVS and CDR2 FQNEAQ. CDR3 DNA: TGTGCCAGCAGCGACCCGGGACAGGGACATCGCGAGCAGTACTTC. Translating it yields CASSDPGQGHREQYF.

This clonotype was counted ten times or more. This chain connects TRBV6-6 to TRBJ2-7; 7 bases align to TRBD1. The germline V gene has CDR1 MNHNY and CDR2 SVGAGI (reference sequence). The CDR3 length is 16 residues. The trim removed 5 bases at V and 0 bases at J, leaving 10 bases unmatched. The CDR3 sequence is CASSAIGTVFSYEQYF. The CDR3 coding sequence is TGTGCCAGCAGTGCGATTGGGACAGTTTTCTCCTACGAGCAGTACTTC.

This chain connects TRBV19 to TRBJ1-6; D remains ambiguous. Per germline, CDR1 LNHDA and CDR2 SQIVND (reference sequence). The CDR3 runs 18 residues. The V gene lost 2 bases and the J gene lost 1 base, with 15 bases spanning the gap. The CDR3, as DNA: TGTGCCAGTAGTATACGGTGGTGGTGTAGGTCCTATAATTCACCCCTCCACTTT. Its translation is CASSIRWWCRSYNSPLHF.

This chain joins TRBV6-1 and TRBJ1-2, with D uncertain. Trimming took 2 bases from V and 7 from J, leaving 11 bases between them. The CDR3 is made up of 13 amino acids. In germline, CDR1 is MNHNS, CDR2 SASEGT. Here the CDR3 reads CASSEFGESGYTF. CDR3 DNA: TGTGCCAGCAGTGAATTCGGAGAAAGTGGCTACACCTTC.

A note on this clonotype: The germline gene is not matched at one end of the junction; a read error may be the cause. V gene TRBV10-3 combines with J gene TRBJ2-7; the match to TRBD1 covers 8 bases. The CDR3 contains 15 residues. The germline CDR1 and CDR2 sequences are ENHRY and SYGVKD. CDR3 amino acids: CASSYSQGGPYEQYF. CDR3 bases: TGTGCCAGCAGTTACTCACAGGGGGGACCCTACGAGCAGTACTTC.

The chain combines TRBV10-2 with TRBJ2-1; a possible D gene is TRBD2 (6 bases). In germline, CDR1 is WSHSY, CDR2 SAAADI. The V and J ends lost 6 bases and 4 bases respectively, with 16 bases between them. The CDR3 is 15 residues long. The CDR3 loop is CASRAAAGPYNEQFF. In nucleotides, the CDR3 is TGCGCCAGCAGGGCAGCAGCGGGTCCATACAATGAGCAGTTCTTC.

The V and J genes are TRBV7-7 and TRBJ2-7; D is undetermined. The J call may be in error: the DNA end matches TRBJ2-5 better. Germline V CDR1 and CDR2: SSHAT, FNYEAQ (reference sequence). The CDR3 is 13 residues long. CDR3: CAGSPSDEETQYF. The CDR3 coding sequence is TGTGCTGGTAGCCCGTCCGATGAGGAGACCCAGTACTTC.

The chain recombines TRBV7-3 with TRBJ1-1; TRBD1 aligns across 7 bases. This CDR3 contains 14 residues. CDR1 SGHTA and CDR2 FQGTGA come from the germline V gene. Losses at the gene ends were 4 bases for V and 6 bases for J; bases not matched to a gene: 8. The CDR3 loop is CASSSQGGVAEAFF. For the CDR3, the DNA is TGTGCCAGCAGCTCCCAGGGGGGAGTCGCTGAAGCTTTCTTT.

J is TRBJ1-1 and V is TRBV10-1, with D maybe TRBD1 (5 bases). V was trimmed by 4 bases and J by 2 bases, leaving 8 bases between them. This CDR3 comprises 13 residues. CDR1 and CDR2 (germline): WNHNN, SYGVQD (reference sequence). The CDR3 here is CASSGTPNTEAFF. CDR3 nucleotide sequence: TGCGCCAGCAGTGGGACACCAAACACTGAAGCTTTCTTT.